The 7 T cell receptor beta chains presented below share a single source sample, sequenced in a study of shared clonotypes between healthy human individuals. The repertoire was sequenced with immunoSEQ multiplex PCR; TCRdb's copy has only in-frame clones and lacks some. The sample shows nearly 1 million clones, approximately 80% of them seen only once. The sequencing sample was made of memory CD4+ T cells sorted from blood. Sample subset: CD45RA-negative fraction. Every receptor here comes from a man aged 18 to 29 in good health.

This clone was recorded a few times. The chain uses TRBV18 and TRBJ2-1; 7 bases are a match to TRBD1. The CDR3 sequence is 12 residues long. Germline lookup yields CDR1 KGHSH and CDR2 LQKENI. V dropped 2 bases and J dropped 10; count of bases not matched to a gene: 2. The CDR3 sequence: CASSPDRAEQFF. For the CDR3, the DNA is TGTGCCAGCTCACCAGACAGGGCCGAGCAGTTCTTC.

The rearrangement joins TRBV27 to TRBJ1-4; D remains unclear. V lost 6 bases, J lost 0 bases, and 11 bases lay in between. The CDR3 is 15 residues long. Germline V CDR1 and CDR2: MNHEY, SMNVEV (reference sequence). The CDR3 DNA reads as TGTGCCAGCAGACCTGGGAGGGCAACTAATGAAAAACTGTTTTTT. Residues: CASRPGRATNEKLFF. Drawing the rest from reference TRBV27 and TRBJ1-4, the complete variable domain is EAQVTQNPRYLITVTGKKLTVTCSQNMNHEYMSWYRQDPGLGLRQIYYSMNVEVTDKGDVPEGYKVSRKEKRNFPLILESPSPNQTSLYFCASRPGRATNEKLFFGSGTQLSVL.

V and J are TRBV7-6 and TRBJ1-1; possible D gene TRBD1, 6 bases. V was clipped by 0 bases and J by 6 bases, with 11 bases between them. This CDR3 is built from 14 residues. Germline V gene lookup returns CDR1 SGHVS and CDR2 FNYEAQ. The CDR3 reads CASSLAGGASEAFF. CDR3 nucleotides: TGTGCCAGCAGCTTAGCGGGGGGGGCCTCTGAAGCTTTCTTT.

The chain couples TRBV6-4 to TRBJ1-4; D is unclear. V was trimmed by 3 bases and J by 10 bases, leaving 18 bases between them. Germline loops: CDR1 MRHNA, CDR2 SNTAGT. There are 15 residues in the CDR3. The CDR3, as DNA: TGTGCCAGCAGTGAAAGAAAGGGCATACCTGGAAAACTGTTTTTT. It codes for CASSERKGIPGKLFF.

J is TRBJ2-1 and V is TRBV7-9, with 7 nucleotides matching TRBD2. The germline CDR1 and CDR2 sequences are SEHNR and FQNEAQ (reference sequence). The junction had 4 bases not matched to a gene; V was cut back by 1 base and J by 4 bases. The CDR3 consists of 15 residues. CDR3 DNA sequence: TGTGCCAGCAGCTTAGGTAGCGGGCCGTACAATGAGCAGTTCTTC. Protein: CASSLGSGPYNEQFF.

The V call is TRBV5-6, the J call TRBJ2-5; 8 bases line up with TRBD2. With 3 bases clipped from V and 0 bases from J, the junction kept 13 bases outside the gene matches. CDR1 is SGHDT and CDR2 is YYEEEE in the germline V gene. The CDR3 has 18 residues. The CDR3 reads CASSSPGGAGDYQETQYF. The CDR3 DNA follows: TGTGCCAGCAGCTCACCCGGGGGGGCAGGTGACTACCAAGAGACCCAGTACTTC.

The V gene is TRBV11-3, the J gene TRBJ2-7; D may be TRBD1 (6 bases). Trimming left V 5 bases short and J 2 bases short, with 10 bases between. The germline V gene has CDR1 SGHNT and CDR2 YENEEA. The CDR3 has 13 residues. CDR3 DNA: TGTGCCAGCAGCCGGGACATGACCTACGAGCAGTACTTC. Its protein is CASSRDMTYEQYF.